The T cell receptor (beta chain) described here comes from a study of human T cells and chemical hapten exposure. Described time point: pre-sensitization, week 0. Specified treatment: therapeutic diphenylcyclopropenone sensitization with weekly scalp DPC. Blood was collected ahead of every patch test applied. J lost 6 bases, V lost 6 bases, and 4 bases had no gene match. The CDR3 sequence is 15 residues long. Germline CDR1 and CDR2: WSHSY and SAAADI. Individual cDNA molecules (in the library) carried attached unique molecular identifiers. Via MiXCR, TCRdb re-called the RACE reads, giving one row per CDR3 protein. There are some 70,000 distinct CDR3 sequences in the sample; roughly 9.8% occur only once, and approximately 5.5% lies in the top ten. A few counts support this clonotype.

The rearrangement links TRBV10-2 to TRBJ2-2; 13 bases map to TRBD2. Sample: whole blood, taken in connection with sensitization to the hapten diphenylcyclopropenone (DPC). The sequence derives from a woman aged 45-59 years with alopecia areata. Some clones in this sample may be carry-over from other donors' samples. For the CDR3, the DNA is TGCGCCAGCAGCATACTAGCGGGAGGGGCCGGGGAGCTGTTTTTT. Amino acids: CASSILAGGAGELFF.